These 19 T cell receptor beta chains were all obtained from the same sample, sequenced in a study of siplizumab effects on memory and regulatory T cells. Sequencing was performed with immunoSEQ multiplex PCR; in TCRdb, only in-frame clones are kept and a portion is missing. Of around 99,000 clones detected, about 92% appear once; the ten largest clones hold about 0.78%. Specimen: Tregs sorted from blood. Receptors were obtained from a human donor in good health.

In the case of this clone: At one end the junction does not follow the germline gene, possibly because of a read error. The chain combines TRBV5-1 with TRBJ1-5; 8 bases match TRBD1. CDR3 length: 13 amino acids. The V gene's germline CDR1 is SGHRS and CDR2 YFSETQ. This CDR3 is CASSLTGVQPQHF. In DNA, the CDR3 is TGTGCCAGCAGCTTGACAGGGGTTCAGCCCCAGCATTTT.

The chain couples TRBV27 to TRBJ2-3; D gene unclear. CDR1 is MNHEY and CDR2 is SMNVEV in the germline V gene (reference sequence). CDR3 size: 13 residues. The V end was cut by 6 bases, the J end by 0 bases, with 7 bases between. CDR3 coding DNA: TGTGCCAGCAGAACGACCAGCACAGATACGCAGTATTTT. Its protein product is CASRTTSTDTQYF.

This clone came up once. The chain employs TRBV5-1 and TRBJ2-3, with D perhaps TRBD2 (6 bases). Between the trimmed V and J ends, which lost 3 bases and 6 bases, there was a span of 17 bases. The CDR3 sequence is 15 residues long. Germline CDR1 and CDR2: SGHRS and YFSETQ. In nucleotides, the CDR3 is TGCGCCAGCAGCTCCACGGGACTTCCGGGGGATACGCAGTATTTT. It codes for CASSSTGLPGDTQYF.

The rearrangement uses TRBV2 and TRBJ2-1; D could derive from TRBD1 or TRBD2 (5 bases each). The CDR3 contains 10 residues. Germline CDR1 and CDR2: SNHLY and FYNNEI. V was shortened by 5 bases and J by 14 bases, with 10 bases between the two germline ends. Here the CDR3 reads CASSTGTKFF. DNA of the CDR3: TGTGCCAGCAGTACCGGGACCAAGTTCTTC.

The chain carries TRBV27 and TRBJ2-5, with 9 bases identical to TRBD1. This CDR3 region has 17 residues. V shed 4 bases, J shed 1 base, and the junction held 10 bases outside the gene matches. From germline, CDR1 is MNHEY and CDR2 SMNVEV (reference sequence). DNA for the CDR3: TGTGCCAGCAGTTCACCGGGACAGGGATTATTCCAAGAGACCCAGTACTTC. Encoded protein: CASSSPGQGLFQETQYF.

The chain recombines TRBV28 with TRBJ2-3; 12 bases line up with TRBD1. Germline V lookup: CDR1 MDHEN, CDR2 SYDVKM. The CDR3 consists of 18 residues. Germline trimming cut 3 bases from V and 2 bases from J; bases unmatched to any gene: 9. Here the CDR3 reads CASSLWPGQGAATDTQYF. The CDR3 DNA reads TGTGCCAGCAGTTTGTGGCCGGGACAGGGGGCAGCCACAGATACGCAGTATTTT. Full variable domain (rest looked up from reference TRBV28 and TRBJ2-3): DVKVTQSSRYLVKRTGEKVFLECVQDMDHENMFWYRQDPGLGLRLIYFSYDVKMKEKGDIPEGYSVSREKKERFSLILESASTNQTSMYLCASSLWPGQGAATDTQYFGPGTRLTVL.

The genes are TRBV7-2 and TRBJ1-2; D possibly corresponds to TRBD1 (5 bases). Germline V gene sequence: CDR1 SGHTA, CDR2 FQGNSA. CDR3 size: 13 residues. The ends were cut back, 6 bases at V and 4 bases at J, with 12 bases in the middle. The CDR3 loop reads CASRSATAYGYTF. The CDR3 nucleotides are TGTGCCAGCAGGTCGGCGACAGCCTATGGCTACACCTTC. Supplemented by reference TRBV7-2 and TRBJ1-2, the full variable domain reads GAGVSQSPSNKVTEKGKDVELRCDPISGHTALYWYRQSLGQGLEFLIYFQGNSAPDKSGLPSDRFSAERTGGSVSTLTIQRTQQEDSAVYLCASRSATAYGYTFGSGTRLTVV.

V gene TRBV5-1 combines with J gene TRBJ1-1; 12 bases are shared with TRBD1. CDR1 SGHRS and CDR2 YFSETQ come from the germline V gene. J lost 5 bases, V lost 2 bases, and 7 bases had no gene match. The CDR3 totals 16 residues. CDR3 in amino acids: CASSLGTGGFGTEAFF. CDR3 in DNA: TGCGCCAGCAGCTTAGGGACAGGGGGCTTCGGTACTGAAGCTTTCTTT.

The chain carries TRBV19 and TRBJ2-7; 13 positions match TRBD2. This CDR3 contains 16 residues. V trimming: 4 bases; J trimming: 3 bases; junction bases outside the gene matches: 6. CDR1 is LNHDA and CDR2 is SQIVND in the germline V gene (reference sequence). This CDR3 reads CASSTTGTSGNYEQYF. The CDR3 DNA reads as TGTGCCAGTAGTACAACCGGGACTAGCGGGAACTACGAGCAGTACTTC.

The V call is TRBV7-6, the J call TRBJ2-1; 16 nucleotides agree with TRBD2. Per the germline V gene, CDR1 is SGHVS and CDR2 is FNYEAQ. The CDR3 has 20 amino acids. J lost 3 bases, V lost 1 base, and 9 bases had no gene match. Here the CDR3 reads CASSLVPGLAGGNYYNEQFF. Here the CDR3 DNA reads TGTGCCAGCAGCTTAGTCCCGGGACTAGCGGGAGGGAACTACTACAATGAGCAGTTCTTC.

As DNA, the CDR3 is TGTGCCAGCAGTTACTCCGGCTCAACCGGGGAGCTGTTTTTT. This sequence encodes CASSYSGSTGELFF. V and J are TRBV6-5 and TRBJ2-2, with D unresolved. The CDR3 extends over 14 amino acids. V lost 0 bases to trimming and J lost 5 bases, with 7 bases between them. Germline-derived CDR1 and CDR2 are MNHEY and SVGAGI.

The chain is built from TRBV2 and TRBJ1-5; no firm D call. Germline lookup yields CDR1 SNHLY and CDR2 FYNNEI. The V gene lost 6 bases and the J gene lost 4 bases, with 19 bases spanning the gap. The CDR3 loop spans 16 amino acids. CDR3 nucleotide sequence: TGTGCCAGCAGCTCTCCGGGAGGCGGGCCGAATCAGCCCCAGCATTTT. It translates to CASSSPGGGPNQPQHF.

The chain recombines TRBV5-1 with TRBJ2-5; D perhaps matches TRBD1 (5 bases). The CDR3 runs 15 residues. Trimming removed 0 bases from V and 5 bases from J, with 14 bases in between. CDR1 is SGHRS, CDR2 YFSETQ, per germline. The CDR3 loop reads CASSLAEGARETQYF. In nucleotides, the CDR3 is TGCGCCAGCAGCTTGGCCGAAGGGGCTCGGGAGACCCAGTACTTC.

A word on this clone: Distinct nucleotide sequences in the sample also encode this CDR3. The gene calls are TRBV5-1 and TRBJ2-1; 8 bases align to TRBD1. Germline V CDR1 and CDR2: SGHRS, YFSETQ. This CDR3 is built from 15 residues. V gave up 0 bases and J gave up 1 base; unmatched junction bases: 0. CDR3 bases: TGCGCCAGCAGCTTGGGGACAGGGTCCTACAATGAGCAGTTCTTC. Its protein is CASSLGTGSYNEQFF.

The chain employs TRBV12-5 and TRBJ2-3; 7 bases are a match to TRBD2. V gave up 3 bases and J gave up 6 bases; unmatched junction bases: 6. CDR3 length equals 14 residues. Germline V lookup: CDR1 LGHNT, CDR2 FRNRAP. The CDR3 loop is CASGLWGGLDTQYF. The CDR3 region has the DNA TGTGCTAGTGGTTTATGGGGAGGGCTGGATACGCAGTATTTT.

This chain joins TRBV10-3 and TRBJ1-1, with TRBD1 as a possible D gene (6 bases). V was cut by 4 bases and J by 4 bases, with 16 bases left in between. Germline-derived CDR1 and CDR2 are ENHRY and SYGVKD. The CDR3 totals 15 residues. This chain's CDR3 is CAISGGGERGTEAFF. The CDR3 nucleotides read TGTGCCATCAGTGGAGGGGGAGAGCGGGGCACTGAAGCTTTCTTT.

The V call is TRBV5-1, the J call TRBJ1-1, with 9 bases fitting TRBD1. The CDR3 consists of 14 residues. CDR1 is SGHRS and CDR2 is YFSETQ in the germline V gene. V lost 2 bases to trimming and J lost 5 bases; unmatched junction nucleotides: 4. CDR3 protein: CASSFGQGLTEAFF. CDR3 coding DNA: TGCGCCAGCAGCTTCGGACAGGGGCTTACTGAAGCTTTCTTT.

This clone was detected a few times. Other DNA variants within this sample encode the same CDR3. V gene TRBV5-1 combines with J gene TRBJ2-7; D uncertain. The V end was cut by 1 base, the J end by 3 bases, with 5 bases between. Germline V lookup: CDR1 SGHRS, CDR2 YFSETQ. The CDR3 consists of 12 residues. CDR3 DNA sequence: TGCGCCAGCAGCTTGACAGACTACGAGCAGTACTTC. It encodes CASSLTDYEQYF. The full variable domain, completed using reference TRBV5-1 and TRBJ2-7, is KAGVTQTPRYLIKTRGQQVTLSCSPISGHRSVSWYQQTPGQGLQFLFEYFSETQRNKGNFPGRFSGRQFSNSRSEMNVSTLELGDSALYLCASSLTDYEQYFGPGTRLTVT.

The chain employs TRBV18 and TRBJ2-3, with TRBD1 identical over 7 bases. The CDR3 runs 15 residues. Germline CDR1 and CDR2: KGHSH and LQKENI. The J segment lost 1 base and the V segment lost 2 bases, leaving 3 bases of the junction unmatched. The CDR3 DNA follows: TGTGCCAGCTCACCAGCCGGGACAGGCACAGATACGCAGTATTTT. Protein product: CASSPAGTGTDTQYF.